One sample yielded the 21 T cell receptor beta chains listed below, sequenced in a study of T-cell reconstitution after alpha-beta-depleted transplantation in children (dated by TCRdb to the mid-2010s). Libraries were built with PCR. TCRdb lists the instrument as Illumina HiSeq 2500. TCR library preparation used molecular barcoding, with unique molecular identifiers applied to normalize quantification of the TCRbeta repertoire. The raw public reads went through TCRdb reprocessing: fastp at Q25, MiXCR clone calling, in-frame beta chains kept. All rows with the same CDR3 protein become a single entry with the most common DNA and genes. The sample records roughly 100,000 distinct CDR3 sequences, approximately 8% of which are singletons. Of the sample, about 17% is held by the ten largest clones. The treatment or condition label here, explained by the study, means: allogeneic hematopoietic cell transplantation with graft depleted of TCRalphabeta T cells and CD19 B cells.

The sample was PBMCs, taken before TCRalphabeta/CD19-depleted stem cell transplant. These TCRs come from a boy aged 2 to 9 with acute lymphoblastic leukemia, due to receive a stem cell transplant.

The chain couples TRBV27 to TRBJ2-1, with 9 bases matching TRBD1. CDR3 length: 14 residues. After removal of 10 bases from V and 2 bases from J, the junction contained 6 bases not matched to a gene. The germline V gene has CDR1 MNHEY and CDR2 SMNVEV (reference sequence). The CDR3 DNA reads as TGTGCCACTACGGACAGGGGCACCTACAATGAGCAGTTCTTC. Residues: CATTDRGTYNEQFF.

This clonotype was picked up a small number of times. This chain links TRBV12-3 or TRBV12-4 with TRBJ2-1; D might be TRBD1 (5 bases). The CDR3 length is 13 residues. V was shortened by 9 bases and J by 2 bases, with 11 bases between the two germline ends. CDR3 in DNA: TGTGCCAGTACTCTAGGGGCCTACAATGAGCAGTTCTTC. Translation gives CASTLGAYNEQFF.

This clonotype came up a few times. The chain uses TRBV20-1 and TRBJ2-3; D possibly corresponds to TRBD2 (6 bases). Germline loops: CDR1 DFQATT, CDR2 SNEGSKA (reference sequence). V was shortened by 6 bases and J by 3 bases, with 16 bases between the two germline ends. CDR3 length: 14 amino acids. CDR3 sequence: CSAKPGLITDTQYF. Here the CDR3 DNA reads TGCAGTGCCAAACCGGGACTTATAACAGATACGCAGTATTTT.

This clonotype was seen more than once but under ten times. The CDR3 bases are TGTGCCAGCTCCCAAGTGGCGGGGGGGAGGGAGACCCAGTACTTC. It specifies CASSQVAGGRETQYF. The chain is built from TRBV6-5 and TRBJ2-5, with 9 bases that match TRBD2. Looked up from germline, CDR1 is MNHEY and CDR2 is SVGAGI. The CDR3 extends over 15 amino acids. V was pared by 8 bases and J by 5 bases, with 12 bases of the junction left unmatched.

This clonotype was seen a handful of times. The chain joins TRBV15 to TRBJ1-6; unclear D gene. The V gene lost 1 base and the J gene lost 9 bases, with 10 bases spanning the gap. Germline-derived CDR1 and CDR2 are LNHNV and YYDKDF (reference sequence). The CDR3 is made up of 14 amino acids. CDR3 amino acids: CATSRGRTVSPLHF. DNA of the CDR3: TGTGCCACCAGCAGAGGACGGACCGTTTCACCCCTCCACTTT.

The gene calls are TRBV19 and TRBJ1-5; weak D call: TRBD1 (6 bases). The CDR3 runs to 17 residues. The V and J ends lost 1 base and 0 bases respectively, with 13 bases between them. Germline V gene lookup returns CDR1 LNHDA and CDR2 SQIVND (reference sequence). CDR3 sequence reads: CASSIGRRGGSNQPQHF. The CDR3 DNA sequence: TGTGCCAGTAGTATAGGGCGACGAGGGGGTAGCAATCAGCCCCAGCATTTT.

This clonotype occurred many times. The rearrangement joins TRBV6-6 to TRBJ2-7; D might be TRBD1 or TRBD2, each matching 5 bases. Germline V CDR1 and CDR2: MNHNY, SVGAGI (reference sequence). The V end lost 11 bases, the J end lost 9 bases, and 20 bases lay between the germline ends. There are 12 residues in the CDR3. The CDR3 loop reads CAVGRGRGGQYF. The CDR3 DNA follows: TGTGCCGTCGGACGGGGCAGAGGAGGGCAGTACTTC.

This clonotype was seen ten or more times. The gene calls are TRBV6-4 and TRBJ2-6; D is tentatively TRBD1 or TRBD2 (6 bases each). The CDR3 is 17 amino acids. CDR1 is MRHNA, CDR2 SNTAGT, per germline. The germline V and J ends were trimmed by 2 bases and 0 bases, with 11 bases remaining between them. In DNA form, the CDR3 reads TGTGCCAGCAGTGACGAGGGGGGCCTCTCTGGGGCCAACGTCCTGACTTTC. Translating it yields CASSDEGGLSGANVLTF.

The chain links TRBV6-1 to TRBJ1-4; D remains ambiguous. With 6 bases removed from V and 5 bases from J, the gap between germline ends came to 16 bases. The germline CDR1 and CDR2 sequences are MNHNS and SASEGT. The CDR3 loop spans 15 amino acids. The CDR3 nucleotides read TGTGCCAGCAGGCCTGCAGGATATGGAAATGAAAAACTGTTTTTT. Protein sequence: CASRPAGYGNEKLFF.

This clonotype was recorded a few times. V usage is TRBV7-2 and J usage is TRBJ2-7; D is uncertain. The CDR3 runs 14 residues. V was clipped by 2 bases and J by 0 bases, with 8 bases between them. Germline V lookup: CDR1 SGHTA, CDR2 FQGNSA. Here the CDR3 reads CASSLLSRSYEQYF. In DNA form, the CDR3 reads TGTGCCAGCAGCTTATTATCCCGCTCCTACGAGCAGTACTTC.

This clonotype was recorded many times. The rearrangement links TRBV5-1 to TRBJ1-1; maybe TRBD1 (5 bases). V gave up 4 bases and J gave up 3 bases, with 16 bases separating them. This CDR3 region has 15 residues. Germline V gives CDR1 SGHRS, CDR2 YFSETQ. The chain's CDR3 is CASSLLRARDTEAFF. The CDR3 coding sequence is TGCGCCAGCAGCCTTCTCAGGGCCCGGGACACTGAAGCTTTCTTT.

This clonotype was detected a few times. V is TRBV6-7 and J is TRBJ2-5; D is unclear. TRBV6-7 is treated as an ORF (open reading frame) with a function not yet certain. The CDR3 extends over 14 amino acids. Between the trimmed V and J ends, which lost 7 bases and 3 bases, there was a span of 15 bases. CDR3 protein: CASMTPSWKETQYF. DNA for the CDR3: TGTGCCAGCATGACTCCCAGCTGGAAAGAGACCCAGTACTTC.

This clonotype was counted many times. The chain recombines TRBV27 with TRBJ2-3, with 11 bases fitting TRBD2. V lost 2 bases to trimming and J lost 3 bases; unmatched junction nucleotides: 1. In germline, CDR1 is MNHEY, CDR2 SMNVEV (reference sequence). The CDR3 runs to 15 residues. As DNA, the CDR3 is TGTGCCAGCAGTTTAGGGACTAGCGGAACAGATACGCAGTATTTT. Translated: CASSLGTSGTDTQYF.

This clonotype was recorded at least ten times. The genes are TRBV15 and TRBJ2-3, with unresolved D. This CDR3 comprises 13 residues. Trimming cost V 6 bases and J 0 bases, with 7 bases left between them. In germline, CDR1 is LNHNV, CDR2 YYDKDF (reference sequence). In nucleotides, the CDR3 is TGTGCCACCAGTATGAGTAGCACAGATACGCAGTATTTT. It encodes CATSMSSTDTQYF.

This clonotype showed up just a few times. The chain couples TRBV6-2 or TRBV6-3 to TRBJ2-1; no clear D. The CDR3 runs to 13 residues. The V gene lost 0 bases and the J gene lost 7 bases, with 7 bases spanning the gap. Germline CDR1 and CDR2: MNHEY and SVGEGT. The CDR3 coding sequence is TGTGCCAGCAGTTACTCGGCAGGTAATGAGCAGTTCTTC. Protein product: CASSYSAGNEQFF.

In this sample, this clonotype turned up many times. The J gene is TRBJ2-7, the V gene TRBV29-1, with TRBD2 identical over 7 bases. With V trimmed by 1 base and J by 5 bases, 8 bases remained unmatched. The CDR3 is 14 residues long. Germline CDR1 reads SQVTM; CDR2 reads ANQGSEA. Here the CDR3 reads CSVEGEGVGDEQYF. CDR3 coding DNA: TGCAGCGTTGAAGGGGAGGGAGTAGGGGACGAGCAGTACTTC.

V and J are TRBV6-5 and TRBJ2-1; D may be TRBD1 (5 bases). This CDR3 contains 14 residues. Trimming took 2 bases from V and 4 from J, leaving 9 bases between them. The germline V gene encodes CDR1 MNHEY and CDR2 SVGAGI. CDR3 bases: TGTGCCAGCAGTTACAAGACAGATTACAATGAGCAGTTCTTC. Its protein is CASSYKTDYNEQFF.

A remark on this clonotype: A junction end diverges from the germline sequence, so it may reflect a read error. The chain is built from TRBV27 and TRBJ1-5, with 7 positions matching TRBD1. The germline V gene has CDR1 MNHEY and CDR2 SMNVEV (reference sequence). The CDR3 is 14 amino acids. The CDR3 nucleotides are TGTGCCAGCAGTTTAGGACAGGAAAATCAGCCCCAGCGTTTT. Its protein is CASSLGQENQPQRF.

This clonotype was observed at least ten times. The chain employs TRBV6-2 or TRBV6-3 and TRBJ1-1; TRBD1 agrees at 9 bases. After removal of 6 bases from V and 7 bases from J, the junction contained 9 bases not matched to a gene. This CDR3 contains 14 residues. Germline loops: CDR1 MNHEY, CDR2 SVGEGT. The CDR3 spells CASSRLPGQGEAFF. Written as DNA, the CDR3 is TGTGCCAGCAGCAGACTACCGGGACAGGGTGAAGCTTTCTTT.

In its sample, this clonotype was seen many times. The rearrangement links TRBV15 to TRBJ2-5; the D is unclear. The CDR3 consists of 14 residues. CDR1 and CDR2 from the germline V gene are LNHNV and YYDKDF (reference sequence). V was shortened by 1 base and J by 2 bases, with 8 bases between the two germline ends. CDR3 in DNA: TGTGCCACCAGCAGAGGAGGTTCGCAAGAGACCCAGTACTTC. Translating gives CATSRGGSQETQYF.

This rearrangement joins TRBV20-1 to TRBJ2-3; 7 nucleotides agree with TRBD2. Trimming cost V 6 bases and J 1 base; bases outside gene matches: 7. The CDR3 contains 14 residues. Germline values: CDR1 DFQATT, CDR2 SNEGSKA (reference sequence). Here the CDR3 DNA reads TGCAGTGCCACTGGGGCGGGGGGCACAGATACGCAGTATTTT. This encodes CSATGAGGTDTQYF.